This passage covers 19 T cell receptor beta chains from one sample sequenced in a study of early T cells in non-severe SARS-CoV-2 infection. TCRdb analysed the 5' RACE reads with MiXCR anew, one entry per CDR3 protein. This table has some 75,000 distinct CDR3 sequences, approximately 14% appearing once. Sample: whole blood. Receptor source: an adult who was a healthcare worker with PCR-confirmed SARS-CoV-2 infection or an uninfected control (not recorded which).

The chain is built from TRBV28 and TRBJ2-3; 12 bases align to TRBD2. The CDR3 contains 18 residues. Germline CDR1 and CDR2: MDHEN and SYDVKM. The ends lost 2 bases at V and 2 bases at J; junction bases unmatched: 8. The CDR3 sequence is CASSLPSRLAGVTDTQYF. The CDR3 bases are TGTGCCAGCAGTTTACCTTCCCGACTAGCGGGGGTCACAGATACGCAGTATTTT.

This clonotype came up many times. This sequence joins TRBV19 and TRBJ2-1; D remains unclear. The germline V gene has CDR1 LNHDA and CDR2 SQIVND (reference sequence). This CDR3 region has 15 residues. Trimming took 1 base from V and 0 from J, leaving 7 bases between them. CDR3 in DNA: TGTGCCAGTAGTATAGGTCAGAACTCCTACAATGAGCAGTTCTTC. It encodes CASSIGQNSYNEQFF.

The gene calls are TRBV6-6 and TRBJ2-5, with 7 positions matching TRBD2. Trimming removed 4 bases from V and 7 bases from J; junction bases left unmatched: 18. CDR1 is MNHNY and CDR2 is SVGAGI in the germline V gene (reference sequence). This CDR3 contains 17 residues. CDR3 in DNA: TGTGCCAGCAGTTCCCCTCGGAGCGGGGCCAAAAGGGGGACCCAGTACTTC. Amino acid sequence: CASSSPRSGAKRGTQYF.

This clonotype was found a few times. The V and J genes are TRBV6-5 and TRBJ1-1; tentative D call: TRBD1 (5 bases). Trimming took off 6 bases at V and 11 bases at J, with 13 bases between the two ends. Germline V gene data show CDR1 as MNHEY and CDR2 as SVGAGI. This CDR3 has 11 residues. The CDR3 DNA sequence: TGTGCCAGCAGGTCCGGGGGGGAGGCTTTCTTT. Encoded protein: CASRSGGEAFF.

Only a few counts were recorded for this clonotype. The genes are TRBV11-2 and TRBJ1-6, with TRBD1 matching over 8 bases. This CDR3 is built from 14 residues. V lost 2 bases and J lost 9; bases outside the gene matches: 3. Germline V gene lookup returns CDR1 SGHAT and CDR2 FQNNGV. CDR3 amino acids: CASSLRQGASPLHF. DNA for the CDR3: TGTGCCAGCAGCTTAAGGCAGGGGGCTTCACCCCTCCACTTT.

This clonotype was found many times. The chain has TRBV27 and TRBJ2-7, with 9 bases aligning to TRBD2. CDR1 and CDR2 (germline): MNHEY, SMNVEV (reference sequence). This CDR3 region has 16 residues. The trim removed 5 bases at V and 0 bases at J, leaving 8 bases unmatched. This CDR3 reads CASSPASGDISYEQYF. The CDR3 region has the DNA TGTGCCAGCAGTCCCGCTAGCGGGGATATCTCCTACGAGCAGTACTTC.

This clonotype was recorded many times. The chain employs TRBV18 and TRBJ1-2; TRBD1 might be the D (5 bases). The CDR3 has 16 amino acids. The germline V and J ends were trimmed by 3 bases and 1 base, with 15 bases remaining between them. The germline V gene encodes CDR1 KGHSH and CDR2 LQKENI. CDR3 sequence reads: CASSPQGAGSNYGYTF. CDR3 DNA: TGTGCCAGCTCACCCCAAGGGGCAGGGAGTAACTATGGCTACACCTTC.

At least ten counts were recorded for this clonotype. The chain has TRBV29-1 and TRBJ2-1, with D possibly matching TRBD2 (5 bases). Germline loops: CDR1 SQVTM, CDR2 ANQGSEA. The V end was cut by 8 bases, the J end by 4 bases, with 18 bases between. This CDR3 is built from 14 residues. This CDR3 is CSTQLDPGYNEQFF. CDR3 nucleotides: TGCAGCACCCAACTAGATCCCGGGTACAATGAGCAGTTCTTC.

This clonotype was recorded many times. The gene calls are TRBV27 and TRBJ2-7, with TRBD1 identical over 8 bases. With 5 bases clipped from V and 3 bases from J, the junction kept 9 bases outside the gene matches. This CDR3 is 15 amino acids long. Germline loops: CDR1 MNHEY, CDR2 SMNVEV (reference sequence). The CDR3 region is CASSQSGTGLYEQYF. DNA of the CDR3: TGTGCCAGCAGTCAATCCGGGACAGGACTCTACGAGCAGTACTTC.

The chain carries TRBV20-1 and TRBJ2-1; D may be TRBD1 or TRBD2 (5 bases each). V was clipped by 1 base and J by 1 base, with 11 bases between them. CDR1 and CDR2 from the germline V gene are DFQATT and SNEGSKA (reference sequence). The CDR3 runs to 15 residues. The CDR3: CSARGTGPSYNEQFF. The DNA for the CDR3 is TGCAGTGCTAGAGGAACGGGGCCGTCCTACAATGAGCAGTTCTTC.

This clonotype occurred many times. The V call is TRBV7-8, the J call TRBJ2-3; D is possibly TRBD1 or TRBD2 (5 bases each). Per germline, CDR1 SGHVS and CDR2 FQNEAQ. This CDR3 has 18 residues. V was trimmed by 5 bases and J by 11 bases, leaving 32 bases between them. CDR3 residues: CASSGRGHTHRGSIGQYF. CDR3 sequence (DNA): TGTGCCAGCAGCGGACGGGGCCATACGCATCGGGGCAGTATTGGGCAGTATTTT.

The sample holds a few counts of this clonotype. The chain links TRBV7-8 to TRBJ2-1, with D uncertain. The germline V gene has CDR1 SGHVS and CDR2 FQNEAQ. V gave up 5 bases and J gave up 13 bases, with 15 bases separating them. This CDR3 has 12 residues. CDR3 in DNA: TGTGCCAGCAGCATAGGTTTGGACCACCAGTTCTTC. Its translation is CASSIGLDHQFF.

This clonotype showed up many times. The V gene is TRBV7-9, the J gene TRBJ1-2, with 8 nucleotides matching TRBD1. CDR1 is SEHNR, CDR2 FQNEAQ, per germline (reference sequence). CDR3 length: 13 residues. Germline trimming cut 5 bases from V and 4 bases from J; bases unmatched to any gene: 3. The CDR3 loop reads CASSQDRAYGYTF. In DNA form, the CDR3 reads TGTGCCAGCAGCCAGGACAGGGCCTATGGCTACACCTTC.

There are many counts of this clonotype. The V call is TRBV10-2, the J call TRBJ2-3; D gene uncertain. CDR1 is WSHSY and CDR2 is SAAADI in the germline V gene. The CDR3 has 14 residues. V was pared by 2 bases and J by 0 bases, with 6 bases between. This chain's CDR3 is CASSENPSTDTQYF. The CDR3 DNA reads TGCGCCAGCAGTGAGAACCCGAGCACAGATACGCAGTATTTT.

The chain combines TRBV6-6 with TRBJ2-1, with D maybe TRBD2 (7 bases). V was shortened by 6 bases and J by 7 bases, with 13 bases between the two germline ends. The CDR3 has 13 amino acids. In germline, CDR1 is MNHNY, CDR2 SVGAGI (reference sequence). The CDR3, as DNA: TGTGCCAGCAGGAGGGGGGGCCAAAATGAGCAGTTCTTC. Encoded protein: CASRRGGQNEQFF.

This clonotype occurred many times. The CDR3 here is CASSLAGGLGTQYF. As DNA, the CDR3 is TGTGCCAGCAGTTTAGCGGGGGGGCTGGGTACGCAGTATTTT. The chain employs TRBV12-3 or TRBV12-4 and TRBJ2-3; a weak D match, TRBD2 (7 bases). The CDR3 extends over 14 amino acids. V dropped 0 bases and J dropped 8 bases, with 12 bases sitting between them.

V gene TRBV7-2 combines with J gene TRBJ2-7; no definite D call. The germline CDR1 and CDR2 sequences are SGHTA and FQGNSA. The CDR3 length is 12 residues. V was cut by 5 bases and J by 1 base, with 6 bases left in between. The CDR3 DNA reads TGTGCCAGCAGCCCCCCGTCCTACGAGCAGTACTTC. Its protein product is CASSPPSYEQYF.

The chain joins TRBV27 to TRBJ1-6; tentative D call: TRBD1 (5 bases). Trimming removed 6 bases at V and 7 bases at J, with 10 bases between. Germline V lookup: CDR1 MNHEY, CDR2 SMNVEV (reference sequence). The CDR3 is made up of 13 amino acids. CDR3 coding DNA: TGTGCCAGCAGAGGGACTTCAAATTCACCCCTCCACTTT. This translates into CASRGTSNSPLHF.

This chain uses TRBV20-1 with TRBJ2-7; D not resolved. This CDR3 region has 11 residues. The V end was cut by 3 bases, the J end by 4 bases, with 7 bases between. Germline loops: CDR1 DFQATT, CDR2 SNEGSKA (reference sequence). The CDR3, as DNA: TGCAGTGCTAGCGCGGTTTACGAGCAGTACTTC. This sequence encodes CSASAVYEQYF.